This paragraph covers one TCR beta chain sequence. In this sample, this clonotype turned up many times. Its antigen has not been determined. Base qualities are not recorded, but no much larger clone differs from it by a single base. The library was generated by PCR. The instrument given in TCRdb is Illumina HiSeq 2500. Molecular barcoding was employed in the preparation of TCR libraries, with unique molecular identifiers being used to normalize TCRbeta repertoire quantification. TCRdb ran its own pipeline on the public reads, namely fastp trimming at Q25 and MiXCR clone calling, and kept in-frame beta chains. CDR3 protein duplicates are merged, each entry listing the most common genes and DNA. In all, the sample holds some 290,000 distinct CDR3 sequences, and 9.9% of those were seen once. Around 10% of the sample comes from the top ten. These data come from a study of T-cell reconstitution after alpha-beta-depleted transplantation in children (dated by TCRdb to about 2016). Looking at the study overall: Using TCR repertoire profiling, the study followed T-cell immune reconstitution in a quantitative way in children after TCRalphabeta/CD19-depleted allogeneic hematopoietic cell transplantation.

The junction carries 18 bases between V and J, which are trimmed by 5 bases and 4 bases respectively. From the cysteine through the phenylalanine, the CDR3 covers 15 amino acids. Just the 45-base CDR3 DNA is kept, in frame starting at base 1. According to the germline V gene, CDR1 reads LGHNA and CDR2 reads YNFKEQ. The input for sequencing was PBMCs from the stem cell graft donor, taken from the stem cell graft. This receptor was identified in a human donor who donated a stem cell graft to a child with SCID. The chain links TRBV4-2 with TRBJ2-7; the D gene is perhaps TRBD1, from 6 matching bases. The DNA sequence follows: TGTGCCAGCAGCGTATTCCCAGGGGAGCGGTACGAGCAGTACTTC. It encodes CASSVFPGERYEQYF.